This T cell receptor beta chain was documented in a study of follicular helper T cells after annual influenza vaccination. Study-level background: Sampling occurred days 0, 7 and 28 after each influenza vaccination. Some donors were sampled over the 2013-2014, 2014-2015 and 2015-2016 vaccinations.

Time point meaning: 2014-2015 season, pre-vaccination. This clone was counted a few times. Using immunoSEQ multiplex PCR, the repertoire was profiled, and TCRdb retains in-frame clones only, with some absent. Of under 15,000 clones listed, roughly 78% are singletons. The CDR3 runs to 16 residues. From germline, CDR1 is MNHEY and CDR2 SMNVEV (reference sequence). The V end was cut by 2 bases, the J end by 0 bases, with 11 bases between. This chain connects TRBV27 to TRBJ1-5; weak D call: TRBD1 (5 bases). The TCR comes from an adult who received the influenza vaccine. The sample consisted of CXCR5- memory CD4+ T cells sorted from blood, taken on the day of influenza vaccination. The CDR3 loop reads CASSLLWGVSNQPQHF. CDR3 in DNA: TGTGCCAGCAGTTTACTCTGGGGGGTTAGCAATCAGCCCCAGCATTTT.